These 3 T cell receptor beta chains share one sample of origin, sequenced in a study of T cell responses to AZD1222 COVID-19 vaccine. This table comes from immunoSEQ multiplex PCR, and its TCRdb copy is limited to in-frame clones, with some not included. The sample lists about 180,000 clones; 80% to 95% were seen once. The specimen comprised peripheral blood, sampled 28 days after the second AZD1222 dose. These receptors were obtained from an adult who received the AZD1222 COVID-19 vaccine.

The chain carries TRBV2 and TRBJ1-1; TRBD1 matches 7 bases. Germline assignment: CDR1 SNHLY and CDR2 FYNNEI. After removal of 0 bases from V and 6 bases from J, the junction contained 4 bases not matched to a gene. The CDR3 is 14 residues long. The CDR3 region has the DNA TGTGCCAGCAGTGAAGCCACAGGGGTGGCTGAAGCTTTCTTT. Amino acid sequence: CASSEATGVAEAFF.

The gene calls are TRBV14 and TRBJ1-5; 7 nucleotides agree with TRBD1. V lost 5 bases, J lost 4 bases, and 2 bases stayed unmatched. Germline assignment: CDR1 SGHDN and CDR2 FVKESK. The CDR3 has 13 residues. The chain's CDR3 is CASSSDRNQPQHF. CDR3 coding DNA: TGTGCCAGCAGCTCGGACAGGAATCAGCCCCAGCATTTT.

The chain is built from TRBV7-9 and TRBJ1-2; 9 bases line up with TRBD1. The CDR3 is made up of 15 amino acids. Trimming cost V 2 bases and J 8 bases; bases outside gene matches: 9. From germline, CDR1 is SEHNR and CDR2 FQNEAQ (reference sequence). The CDR3 region has the DNA TGTGCCAGCAGCTTATTGATGGACAGGGGAGGAGGCTACACCTTC. Amino acids: CASSLLMDRGGGYTF.